This T cell receptor (beta chain) comes out of a study of shared clonotypes between healthy human individuals. The protocol was immunoSEQ multiplex PCR, while the TCRdb copy is restricted to in-frame clones and leaves out a portion. This sample has almost 750,000 clones; 55% to 75% occur once, and the top ten carry approximately 2%. The receptor comes from a woman in her twenties or thirties in good health. Sequencing used memory CD4+ T cells sorted from blood. Subset indicated: CD45RA-negative fraction.

Here the CDR3 DNA reads TGTGCCACCAGCAGGGCGTTCGGGGGGAACTATGGCTACACCTTC. Protein sequence: CATSRAFGGNYGYTF. The rearrangement links TRBV15 to TRBJ1-2; D perhaps matches TRBD1 (5 bases). CDR1 and CDR2 from the germline V gene are LNHNV and YYDKDF (reference sequence). The CDR3 has 15 amino acids. The ends were cut back, 3 bases at V and 2 bases at J, with 13 bases in the middle.